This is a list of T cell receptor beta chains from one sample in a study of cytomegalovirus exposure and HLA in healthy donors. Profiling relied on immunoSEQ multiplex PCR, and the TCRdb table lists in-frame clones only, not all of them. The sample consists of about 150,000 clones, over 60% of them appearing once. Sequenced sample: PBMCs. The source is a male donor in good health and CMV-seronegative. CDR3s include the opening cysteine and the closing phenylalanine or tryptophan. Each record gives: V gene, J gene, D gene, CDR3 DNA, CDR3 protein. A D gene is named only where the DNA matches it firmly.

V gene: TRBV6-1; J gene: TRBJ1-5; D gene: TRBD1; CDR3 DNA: TGTGCCAGCAGTCAAGCGACAGGGGTCAATCAGCCCCAGCATTTT; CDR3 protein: CASSQATGVNQPQHF
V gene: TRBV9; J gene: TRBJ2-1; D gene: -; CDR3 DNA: TGCGCCAGCAGCGTAGGCGGAATAAGCTCCTACAATGAGCAGTTCTTC; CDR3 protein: CASSVGGISSYNEQFF
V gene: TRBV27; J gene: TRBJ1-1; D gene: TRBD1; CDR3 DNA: TGTGCCAGCAGTTTACGCGGACAGGGGGGGTCGAGCACTGAAGCTTTCTTT; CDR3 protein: CASSLRGQGGSSTEAFF
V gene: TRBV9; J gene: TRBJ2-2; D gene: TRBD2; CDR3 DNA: TGTGCCAGCAGCGAAGGCGGGGGGGCGGGGTCCGGGGAGCTGTTTTTT; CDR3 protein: CASSEGGGAGSGELFF
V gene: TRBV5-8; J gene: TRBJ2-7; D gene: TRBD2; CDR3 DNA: TGTGCCAGCAGTCGTAGCGGGGAGAGCTCCTACGAGCAGTACTTC; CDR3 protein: CASSRSGESSYEQYF
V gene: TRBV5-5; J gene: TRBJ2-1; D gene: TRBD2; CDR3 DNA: TGTGCCAGCAGCTGGTCCGTCCAGCGGGGTACTAATGAGCAGTTCTTC; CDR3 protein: CASSWSVQRGTNEQFF
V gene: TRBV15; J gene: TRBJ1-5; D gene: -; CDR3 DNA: TGTGCCACCAGCAGAGCAGGGGTAGGAGTTCAGCCCCAGCATTTT; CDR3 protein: CATSRAGVGVQPQHF
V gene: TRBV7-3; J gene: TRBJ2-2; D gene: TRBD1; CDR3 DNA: TGTGCCAGCAGCTTAAAAGGGACAGGGGGCGGCGGGGAGCTGTTTTTT; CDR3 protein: CASSLKGTGGGGELFF
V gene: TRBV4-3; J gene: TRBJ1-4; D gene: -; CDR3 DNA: TGCGCCAGCAGCCAAGACAGGGTTCGGACTAATGAAAAACTGTTTTTT; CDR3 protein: CASSQDRVRTNEKLFF
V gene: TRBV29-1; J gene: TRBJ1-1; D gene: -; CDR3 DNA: TGCAGCGTTGAAGTGGGGTGGGGGCGTGGAGATGTAGCTTTCTTT; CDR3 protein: CSVEVGWGRGDVAFF
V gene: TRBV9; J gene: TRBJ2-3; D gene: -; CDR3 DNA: TGTGCCAGCAGCGTTGACTACTCTAGCACAGATACGCAGTATTTT; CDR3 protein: CASSVDYSSTDTQYF
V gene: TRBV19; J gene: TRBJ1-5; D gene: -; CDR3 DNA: TGTGCCAGTAGTATCAGGGGACAGCCCCAGCATTTT; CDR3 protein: CASSIRGQPQHF
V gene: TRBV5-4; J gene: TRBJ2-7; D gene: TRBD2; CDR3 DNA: TGTGCCAGCAGCTTGGAGGTCCGACTAGCGGGTAGCTACGAGCAGTACTTC; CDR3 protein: CASSLEVRLAGSYEQYF
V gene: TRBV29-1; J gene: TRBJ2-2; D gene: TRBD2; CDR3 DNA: TGCAGCGCGACTAGCGGGGGGGCCGGGGAGCTGTTTTTT; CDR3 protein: CSATSGGAGELFF